Each of the 18 T cell receptor beta chains below was sequenced from the same sample in a study of T cell clonality in common variable immunodeficiency (dated by TCRdb to the mid-2010s). Receptor amplification or capture employed the immunoSEQ multiplex PCR assay. The immuneACCESS repertoire file appears here via TCRdb, limited to in-frame rearrangements. These files lack a portion of the clones; in checked studies, under half of the deficit traces to unresolved V genes, and the cause of the others is not known. The sample has roughly 58,000 clones on record, with no singletons. The top ten clonotypes cover about 0.85% of the sample. The specimen was peripheral blood mononuclear cells. The source is a person aged 18 to 75 in good health.

The table lists this clone with many counts. The read halts 3 residues ahead of the CDR3 end, with the missing end drawn from the germline J gene. The chain recombines TRBV7-2 with TRBJ2-5; D possibly corresponds to TRBD1 (5 bases). V was trimmed by 0 bases and J by 5 bases, leaving 19 bases between them. In germline, CDR1 is SGHTA, CDR2 FQGNSA. The CDR3 extends over 17 amino acids. The sequenced part of the CDR3 DNA is TGTGCCAGCAGCTTAGCTCGGTCCAGGGTGCTATGGGAGACC. Translated: CASSLARSRVLWET. The entire CDR3 protein is CASSLARSRVLWETQYF. Based on the CDR3 plus reference TRBV7-2 and TRBJ2-5, the full variable domain is GAGVSQSPSNKVTEKGKDVELRCDPISGHTALYWYRQSLGQGLEFLIYFQGNSAPDKSGLPSDRFSAERTGGSVSTLTIQRTQQEDSAVYLCASSLARSRVLWETQYFGPGTRLLVL.

Ten or more counts support this clone. The read halts 3 residues ahead of the CDR3 end, with the missing end drawn from the germline J gene. V and J are TRBV5-6 and TRBJ2-1; D not resolved. CDR1 and CDR2 from the germline V gene are SGHDT and YYEEEE. The length of the CDR3 is 14 residues. V gave up 3 bases and J gave up 1 base, with 8 bases separating them. CDR3: CASSSGISYNEQFF. The CDR3 DNA, read in part, is TGTGCCAGCAGCTCGGGTATTTCCTACAATGAG.

This clone was detected many times. The read gets to within 3 residues of the CDR3 end, and the germline J gene fills in the rest. This chain connects TRBV5-6 to TRBJ1-5; maybe TRBD1 (6 bases). Between the trimmed V and J ends, which lost 0 bases and 7 bases, there was a span of 14 bases. The germline gives CDR1 SGHDT, CDR2 YYEEEE. This CDR3 comprises 15 residues. The sequenced CDR3 bases are TGTGCCAGCAGCTTGGGGGGCCAACAGGGCCAGCCC. Its translation is CASSLGGQQGQP. The whole CDR3 protein is CASSLGGQQGQPQHF.

Many counts were recorded for this clone. Read sequence stops 3 residues before the CDR3 end, and the germline J gene provides the missing end. This chain links TRBV5-1 with TRBJ1-1, with D perhaps TRBD1 (6 bases). This CDR3 spans 15 amino acids. V was cut by 2 bases and J by 0 bases, with 11 bases left in between. The germline V gene has CDR1 SGHRS and CDR2 YFSETQ. The CDR3 spells CASSFTGFLNTEAFF. The covered CDR3 bases are TGCGCCAGCAGCTTCACAGGGTTTTTGAACACTGAA. The variable domain in full, with the rest retrieved from reference TRBV5-1 and TRBJ1-1, is KAGVTQTPRYLIKTRGQQVTLSCSPISGHRSVSWYQQTPGQGLQFLFEYFSETQRNKGNFPGRFSGRQFSNSRSEMNVSTLELGDSALYLCASSFTGFLNTEAFFGQGTRLTVV.

This clone was seen a handful of times. The sequence runs out 3 residues before the end of the CDR3; the remainder is reconstructed from the germline J gene. The V call is TRBV19, the J call TRBJ2-5, with TRBD2 matching over 9 bases. V dropped 5 bases and J dropped 2; count of bases not matched to a gene: 12. This CDR3 contains 17 residues. The V gene's germline CDR1 is LNHDA and CDR2 SQIVND (reference sequence). CDR3 protein: CASSELRFSGGQETQYF. CDR3 bases read: TGTGCCAGTAGTGAACTTCGGTTTAGCGGGGGACAAGAGACC.

This clone appeared many times. The CDR3 is cut off 3 residues early in the read; its end comes from the germline J gene. The chain uses TRBV29-1 and TRBJ2-7, with TRBD2 identical over 7 bases. V shed 6 bases and J 1 base; nucleotides not matched to a gene: 9. Per germline, CDR1 SQVTM and CDR2 ANQGSEA. The CDR3 sequence is 14 residues long. CDR3 bases read: TGCAGCGTCGATAGTAGCGGGTCTTCCTACGAG. Amino acids: CSVDSSGSSYE. The entire CDR3 protein reads CSVDSSGSSYEQYF.

This clone appeared many times. The observed sequence ends 3 residues before the CDR3 terminus, with the missing tail filled in from the germline J gene. V gene TRBV27 combines with J gene TRBJ1-2; D is undetermined. Deletions cut 0 bases from V and 1 base from J, with 9 bases between. CDR1 is MNHEY, CDR2 SMNVEV, per germline (reference sequence). This CDR3 spans 15 amino acids. Partial CDR3 DNA: TGTGCCAGCAGTTTATCGGCAGGCTTTAACTATGGC. This codes for CASSLSAGFNYG. The full CDR3 is CASSLSAGFNYGYTF.

This clone has only a few counts. The read stops 3 residues short of the end of the CDR3; the missing end is completed from the germline J gene. This chain uses TRBV19 with TRBJ2-4, with no clear D. Per the germline V gene, CDR1 is LNHDA and CDR2 is SQIVND (reference sequence). This CDR3 comprises 11 residues. The CDR3 DNA, read in part, is TGTGCCAGTGCTTTGGGCTATGGT. Its protein is CASALGYG. The complete CDR3 sequence is CASALGYGQYF.

In this sample, this clone turned up many times. The read ends 3 residues shy of where the CDR3 ends; the end is completed using the germline J gene. This rearrangement joins TRBV19 to TRBJ2-4, with TRBD2 matching over 10 bases. Looked up from germline, CDR1 is LNHDA and CDR2 is SQIVND (reference sequence). J was trimmed by 6 bases and V by 6 bases; bases with no gene match: 5. CDR3 length equals 14 residues. The covered CDR3 bases are TGTGCCAGTAGAACCAGCGGGGGGGGAAACATT. It codes for CASRTSGGGNI. The complete CDR3 reads CASRTSGGGNIQYF.

This clone was seen more than once but under ten times. The chain's CDR3 is CAWSPHDYYGQYF. CDR3 DNA, as far as it was read: TGTGCCTGGAGTCCTCACGACTACTATGGT. The chain joins TRBV30 to TRBJ2-4; a weak D match, TRBD2 (5 bases). Sequencing ends 3 residues short of the CDR3 end; the germline J gene provides the rest. Per germline, CDR1 GTSNPN and CDR2 SVGIG (reference sequence). This CDR3 has 13 residues.

This clone was observed at least ten times. The read ends 3 residues before the CDR3 terminus; that terminus is restored from the germline J gene. The rearrangement uses TRBV7-9 and TRBJ2-1, with D unresolved. From germline, CDR1 is SEHNR and CDR2 FQNEAQ (reference sequence). The ends were cut back, 5 bases at V and 0 bases at J, with 8 bases in the middle. The CDR3 has 14 amino acids. Incomplete CDR3 DNA: TGTGCCAGCAGCGACACCAACTCCTACAATGAG. This sequence encodes CASSDTNSYNE. The entire CDR3 protein reads CASSDTNSYNEQFF.

This clone was found many times. Read sequence stops 3 residues before the CDR3 end, and the germline J gene provides the missing end. V is TRBV5-6 and J is TRBJ2-3; a weak D match, TRBD1 (5 bases). V shed 7 bases and J shed 5 bases, with 14 bases lying between them. Germline V gene sequence: CDR1 SGHDT, CDR2 YYEEEE. This CDR3 has 13 residues. This CDR3 reads CASGPLGVDTQYF. CDR3 DNA (partial): TGTGCCAGCGGCCCCCTAGGGGTAGATACG. The full variable domain, rest sourced from reference TRBV5-6 and TRBJ2-3, is DAGVTQSPTHLIKTRGQQVTLRCSPKSGHDTVSWYQQALGQGPQFIFQYYEEEERQRGNFPDRFSGHQFPNYSSELNVNALLLGDSALYLCASGPLGVDTQYFGPGTRLTVL.

This clone has only a few counts. With the read ending 3 residues before the CDR3 end, the germline J gene is used to fill in that end. The chain joins TRBV7-2 to TRBJ2-5, with 10 bases lining up with TRBD1. The CDR3 has 14 residues. V shed 5 bases, J shed 3 bases, and the junction held 3 bases outside the gene matches. The V gene's germline CDR1 is SGHTA and CDR2 FQGNSA. The DNA read from the CDR3 is TGTGCCAGCAGCGCGACAGGGGGCAAAGAGACC. Encoded protein: CASSATGGKET. In full, the CDR3 is CASSATGGKETQYF.

The sample holds many counts of this clone. The sequence runs out 3 residues before the end of the CDR3; the remainder is reconstructed from the germline J gene. The rearrangement uses TRBV7-2 and TRBJ2-4, with 8 bases matching TRBD1. CDR1 and CDR2 (germline): SGHTA, FQGNSA. The CDR3 loop spans 13 amino acids. V lost 4 bases and J lost 8; bases outside the gene matches: 4. The CDR3 bases that were read are TGTGCCAGCAGCTCACAGGGGGTGGACATT. Translated, it gives CASSSQGVDI. The entire CDR3 reads CASSSQGVDIQYF.

Many counts were recorded for this clone. The observed sequence ends 3 residues before the CDR3 terminus, with the missing tail filled in from the germline J gene. In the same sample, other DNA sequences code for this CDR3. This sequence joins TRBV19 and TRBJ1-1, with D unresolved. The germline V gene encodes CDR1 LNHDA and CDR2 SQIVND (reference sequence). This CDR3 is 13 amino acids long. V was trimmed by 2 bases and J by 0 bases, leaving 4 bases between them. Partial CDR3 DNA: TGTGCCAGTAGTATATCGGTGAACACTGAA. Its translation is CASSISVNTE. The entire CDR3 reads CASSISVNTEAFF.

This clone was detected ten times or more. The read is 3 residues too short to cover the CDR3 end, so that end is filled in from the germline J gene. This chain connects TRBV18 to TRBJ2-3; tentative D call: TRBD2 (5 bases). CDR3 length: 13 residues. Germline V gene data show CDR1 as KGHSH and CDR2 as LQKENI. Trimming took off 3 bases at V and 3 bases at J, with 7 bases between the two ends. CDR3 DNA, as far as it was read: TGTGCCAGCTCACCTTCGGGGACAGATACG. This translates into CASSPSGTDT. The full CDR3 protein is CASSPSGTDTQYF.

This clone has at least ten counts. CDR3 protein: CASSLEANTGELFF. CDR3 bases read: TGCGCCAGCAGCTTGGAGGCGAACACCGGGGAG. J is TRBJ2-2 and V is TRBV5-1; unclear D gene. The CDR3 end is not reached by the read, which stops 3 residues before it; the germline J gene fills it in. CDR1 SGHRS and CDR2 YFSETQ come from the germline V gene. Between the trimmed V and J ends, which lost 0 bases and 0 bases, there was a span of 3 bases. The CDR3 is 14 residues long.

This clone was counted many times. The CDR3 extends 3 residues past the end of the read, so its final part is completed from the germline J gene. V and J are TRBV5-1 and TRBJ2-3; 8 nucleotides agree with TRBD2. The junction had 9 bases not matched to a gene; V was cut back by 7 bases and J by 5 bases. There are 14 residues in the CDR3. The V gene's germline CDR1 is SGHRS and CDR2 YFSETQ. The part of the CDR3 DNA that was read is TGCGCCAGCGCGGGGGGCCTCTCGGGAGATACG. This translates into CASAGGLSGDT. The CDR3 reads in full as CASAGGLSGDTQYF.